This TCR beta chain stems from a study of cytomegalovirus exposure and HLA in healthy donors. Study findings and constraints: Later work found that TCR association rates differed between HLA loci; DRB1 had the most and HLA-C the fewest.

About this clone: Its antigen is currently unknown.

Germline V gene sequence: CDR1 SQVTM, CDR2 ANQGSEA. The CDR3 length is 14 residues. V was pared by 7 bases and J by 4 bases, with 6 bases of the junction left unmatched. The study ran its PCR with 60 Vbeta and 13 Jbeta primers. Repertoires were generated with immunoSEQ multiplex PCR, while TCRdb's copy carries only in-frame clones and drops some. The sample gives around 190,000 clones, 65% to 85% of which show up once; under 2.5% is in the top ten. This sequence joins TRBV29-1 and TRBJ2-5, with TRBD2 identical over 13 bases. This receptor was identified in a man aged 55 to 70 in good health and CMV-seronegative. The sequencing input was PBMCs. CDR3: CSATGLAGRETQYF. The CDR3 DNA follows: TGCAGCGCAACGGGACTAGCGGGAAGAGAGACCCAGTACTTC.